This T cell receptor (beta chain) was recorded in a study of shared clonotypes between healthy human individuals. Naive CD8 isolation took CD45RO-negative cells positively selected for CCR7 and excluded terminally differentiated effector memory CD45RA+ cells. Deep-level running was used for the assay. The data were produced by immunoSEQ multiplex PCR, yet TCRdb's version contains in-frame clones alone and is incomplete. Of 550,000 to 600,000 clones in the sample, about 98% were seen once. Study-level results: Generally, estimated richness proved larger in naive subsets than it did in memory subsets. Among a few donors, roughly 5.5% of naive CD4 clonotypes were found in common. Blood was the only sampled material, and tissue repertoires likely differ.

On this clone itself: Its cognate antigen is unknown.

The CDR3 is made up of 14 amino acids. Per the germline V gene, CDR1 is MNHEY and CDR2 is SMNVEV (reference sequence). With 3 bases removed from V and 5 bases from J, the gap between germline ends came to 11 bases. The sample was naive CD8+ T cells sorted from blood. The chain links TRBV27 to TRBJ2-1; D call uncertain. The source of this sequence is a man aged 25 to 40 in good health. CDR3 residues: CASSLGRGDNEQFF. The CDR3 coding sequence is TGTGCCAGCAGTTTGGGAAGAGGAGACAATGAGCAGTTCTTC.